This TCR beta chain was sequenced during a study of T cells in women clearing cervical HPV infection. Germline CDR1 LNHNV, CDR2 YYDKDF (reference sequence). Trimming shortened V by 5 bases and J by 5 bases, and 9 bases separated the two germline ends. This CDR3 has 12 amino acids. Data came from immunoSEQ multiplex PCR; TCRdb stores just in-frame clones and leaves some out. The repertoire table contains 30,000 to 45,000 clones. Points on this clone: The CDR3 end lies 3 residues beyond the end of the read and is filled in from the germline J gene.

Sequencing used blood buffy coat. V is TRBV15 and J is TRBJ2-5; D is undetermined. The source of this sequence is a woman aged 18 to 75 with a cervical HPV16 infection that either progressed to CIN3+ or cleared (not recorded which). The sequenced CDR3 bases are TGTGCCACCAGCGAAACTCGCGAGACC. This codes for CATSETRET. The full CDR3 reads CATSETRETQYF. The complete variable domain, with remaining parts taken from reference TRBV15 and TRBJ2-5, reads DAMVIQNPRYQVTQFGKPVTLSCSQTLNHNVMYWYQQKSSQAPKLLFHYYDKDFNNEADTPDNFQSRRPNTSFCFLDIRSPGLGDTAMYLCATSETRETQYFGPGTRLLVL.